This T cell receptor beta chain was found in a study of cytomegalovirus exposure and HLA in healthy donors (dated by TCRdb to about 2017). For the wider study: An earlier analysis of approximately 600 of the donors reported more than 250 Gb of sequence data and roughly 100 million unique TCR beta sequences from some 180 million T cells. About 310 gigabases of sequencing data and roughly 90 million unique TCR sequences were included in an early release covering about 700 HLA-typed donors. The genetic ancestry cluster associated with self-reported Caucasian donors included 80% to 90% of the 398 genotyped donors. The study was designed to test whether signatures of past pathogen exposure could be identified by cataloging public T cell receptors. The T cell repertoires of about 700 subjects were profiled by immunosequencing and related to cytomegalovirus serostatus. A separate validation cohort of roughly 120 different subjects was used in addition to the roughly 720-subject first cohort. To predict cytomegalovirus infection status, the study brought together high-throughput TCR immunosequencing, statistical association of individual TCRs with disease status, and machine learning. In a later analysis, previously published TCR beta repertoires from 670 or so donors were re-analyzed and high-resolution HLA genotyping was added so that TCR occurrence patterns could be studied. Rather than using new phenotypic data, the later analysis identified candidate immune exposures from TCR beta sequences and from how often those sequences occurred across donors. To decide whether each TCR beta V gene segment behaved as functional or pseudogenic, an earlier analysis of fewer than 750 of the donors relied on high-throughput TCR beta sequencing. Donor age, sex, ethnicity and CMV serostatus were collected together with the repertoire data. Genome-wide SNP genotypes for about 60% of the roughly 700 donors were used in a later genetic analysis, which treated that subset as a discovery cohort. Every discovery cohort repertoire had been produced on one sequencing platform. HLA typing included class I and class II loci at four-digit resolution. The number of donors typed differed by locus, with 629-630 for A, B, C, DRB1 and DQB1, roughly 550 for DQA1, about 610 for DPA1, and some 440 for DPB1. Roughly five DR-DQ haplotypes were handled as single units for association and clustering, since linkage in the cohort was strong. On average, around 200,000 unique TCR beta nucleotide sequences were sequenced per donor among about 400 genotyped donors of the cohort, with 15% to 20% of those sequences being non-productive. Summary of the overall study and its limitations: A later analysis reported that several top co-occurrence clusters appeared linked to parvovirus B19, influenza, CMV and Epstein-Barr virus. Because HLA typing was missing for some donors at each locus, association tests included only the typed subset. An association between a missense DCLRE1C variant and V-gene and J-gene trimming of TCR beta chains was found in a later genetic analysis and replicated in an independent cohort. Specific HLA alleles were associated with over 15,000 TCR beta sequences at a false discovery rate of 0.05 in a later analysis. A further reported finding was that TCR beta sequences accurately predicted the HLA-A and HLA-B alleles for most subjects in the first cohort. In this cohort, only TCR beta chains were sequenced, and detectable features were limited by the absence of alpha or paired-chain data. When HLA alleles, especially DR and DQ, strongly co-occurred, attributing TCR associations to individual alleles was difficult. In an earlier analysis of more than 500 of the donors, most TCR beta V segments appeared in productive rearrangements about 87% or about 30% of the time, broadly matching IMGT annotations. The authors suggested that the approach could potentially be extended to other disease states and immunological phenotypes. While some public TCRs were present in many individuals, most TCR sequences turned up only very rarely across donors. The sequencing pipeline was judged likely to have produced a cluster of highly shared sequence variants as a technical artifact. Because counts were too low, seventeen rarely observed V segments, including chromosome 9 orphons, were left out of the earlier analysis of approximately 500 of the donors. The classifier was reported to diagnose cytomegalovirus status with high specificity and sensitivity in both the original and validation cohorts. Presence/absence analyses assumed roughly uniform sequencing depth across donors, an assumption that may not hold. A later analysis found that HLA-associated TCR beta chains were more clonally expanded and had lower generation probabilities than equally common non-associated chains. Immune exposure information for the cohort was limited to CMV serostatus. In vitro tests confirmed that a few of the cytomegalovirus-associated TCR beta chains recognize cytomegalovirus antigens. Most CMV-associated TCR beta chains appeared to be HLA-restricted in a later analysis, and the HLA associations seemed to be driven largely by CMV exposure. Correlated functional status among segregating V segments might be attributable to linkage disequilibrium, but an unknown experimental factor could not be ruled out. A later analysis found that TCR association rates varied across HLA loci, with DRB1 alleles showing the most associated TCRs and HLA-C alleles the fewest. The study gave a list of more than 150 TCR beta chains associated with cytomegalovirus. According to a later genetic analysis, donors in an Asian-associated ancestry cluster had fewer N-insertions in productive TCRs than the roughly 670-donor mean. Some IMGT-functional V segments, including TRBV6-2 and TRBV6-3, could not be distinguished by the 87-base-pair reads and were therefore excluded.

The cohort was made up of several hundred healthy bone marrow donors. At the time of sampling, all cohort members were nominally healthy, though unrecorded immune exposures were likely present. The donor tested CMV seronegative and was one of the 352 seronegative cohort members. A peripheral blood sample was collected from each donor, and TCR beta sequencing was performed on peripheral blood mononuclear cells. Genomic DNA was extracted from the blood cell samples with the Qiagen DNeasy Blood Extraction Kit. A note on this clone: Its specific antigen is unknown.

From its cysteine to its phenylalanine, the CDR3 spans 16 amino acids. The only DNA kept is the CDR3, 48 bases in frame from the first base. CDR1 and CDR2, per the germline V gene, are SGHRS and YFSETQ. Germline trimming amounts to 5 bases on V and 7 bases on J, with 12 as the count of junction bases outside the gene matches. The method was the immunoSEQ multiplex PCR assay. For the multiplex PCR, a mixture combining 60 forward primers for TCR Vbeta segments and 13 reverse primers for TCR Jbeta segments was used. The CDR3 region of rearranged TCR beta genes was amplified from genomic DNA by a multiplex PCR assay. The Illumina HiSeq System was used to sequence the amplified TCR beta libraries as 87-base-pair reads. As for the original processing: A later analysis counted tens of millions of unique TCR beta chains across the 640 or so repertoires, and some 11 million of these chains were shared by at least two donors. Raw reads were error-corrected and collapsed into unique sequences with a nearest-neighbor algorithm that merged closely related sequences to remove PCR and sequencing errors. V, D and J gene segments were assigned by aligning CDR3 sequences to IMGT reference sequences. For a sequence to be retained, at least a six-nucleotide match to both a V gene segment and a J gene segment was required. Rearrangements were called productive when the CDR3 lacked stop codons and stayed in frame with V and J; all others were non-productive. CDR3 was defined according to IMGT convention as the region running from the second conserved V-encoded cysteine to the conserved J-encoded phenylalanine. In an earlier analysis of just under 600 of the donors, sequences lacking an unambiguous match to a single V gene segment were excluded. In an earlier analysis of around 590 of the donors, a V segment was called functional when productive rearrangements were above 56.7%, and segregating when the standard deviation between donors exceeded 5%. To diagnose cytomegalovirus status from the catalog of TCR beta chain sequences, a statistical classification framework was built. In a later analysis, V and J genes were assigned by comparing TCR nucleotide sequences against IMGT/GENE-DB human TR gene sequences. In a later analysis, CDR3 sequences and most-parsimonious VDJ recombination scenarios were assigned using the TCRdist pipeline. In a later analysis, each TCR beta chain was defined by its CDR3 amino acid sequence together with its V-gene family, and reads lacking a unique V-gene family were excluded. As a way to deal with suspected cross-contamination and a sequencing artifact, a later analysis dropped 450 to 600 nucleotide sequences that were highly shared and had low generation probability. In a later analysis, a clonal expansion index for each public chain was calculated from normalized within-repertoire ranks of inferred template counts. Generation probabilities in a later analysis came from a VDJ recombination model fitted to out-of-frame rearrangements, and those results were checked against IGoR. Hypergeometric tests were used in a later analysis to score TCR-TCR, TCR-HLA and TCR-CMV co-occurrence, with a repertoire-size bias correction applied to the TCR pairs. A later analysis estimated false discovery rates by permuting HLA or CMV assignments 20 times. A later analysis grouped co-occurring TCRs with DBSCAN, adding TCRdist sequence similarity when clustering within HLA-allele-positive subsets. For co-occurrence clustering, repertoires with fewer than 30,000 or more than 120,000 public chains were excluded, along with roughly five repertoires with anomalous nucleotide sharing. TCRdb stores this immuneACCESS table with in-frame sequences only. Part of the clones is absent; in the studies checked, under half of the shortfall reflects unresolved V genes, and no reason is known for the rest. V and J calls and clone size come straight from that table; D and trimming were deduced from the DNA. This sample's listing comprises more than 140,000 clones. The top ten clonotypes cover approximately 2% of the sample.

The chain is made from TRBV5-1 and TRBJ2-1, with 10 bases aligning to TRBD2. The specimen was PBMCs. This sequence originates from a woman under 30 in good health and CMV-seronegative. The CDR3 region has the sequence CASRPTGTSVLNEQFF. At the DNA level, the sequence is TGCGCCAGCAGACCGACCGGGACTAGCGTATTGAATGAGCAGTTCTTC.